Each of the 7 T cell receptor beta chains below was sequenced from the same sample in a study of blood T cells in healthy people across ages. A sample-barcoded 5' primer and a J-beta primer mix were used in a second PCR of roughly 7 to 11 cycles. One entry per CDR3 protein results from TCRdb running MiXCR on the 5' RACE reads. Of 1,500,000 or so distinct CDR3 sequences in the sample, 59% were seen once. Sequenced sample: blood. Every receptor here comes from a man younger than 35 in good health.

This chain links TRBV3-1 with TRBJ1-6; D not resolved. The CDR3 is 18 residues long. Germline assignment: CDR1 LGHDT and CDR2 YNNKEL (reference sequence). Trimming took off 1 base at V and 7 bases at J, with 20 bases between the two ends. For the CDR3, the DNA is TGTGCCAGCAGCCAAGCCTTTCGGCGGGCAGGCTGGAATTCACCCCTCCACTTT. Encoded protein: CASSQAFRRAGWNSPLHF.

This clonotype turned up a few times. J is TRBJ2-5 and V is TRBV29-1, with TRBD2 as a possible D gene (5 bases). Per germline, CDR1 SQVTM and CDR2 ANQGSEA. The CDR3 is made up of 16 amino acids. V was shortened by 5 bases and J by 3 bases, with 22 bases between the two germline ends. The CDR3 DNA reads TGCAGCGTTACCTCGGTACGGGGAAACGACAAAGAGACCCAGTACTTC. Translating it yields CSVTSVRGNDKETQYF.

The CDR3 is CSARDEAGSDCEQYF. Written as DNA, the CDR3 is TGCAGTGCTAGAGATGAGGCAGGGAGTGACTGCGAGCAGTACTTC. This rearrangement joins TRBV20-1 to TRBJ2-7; D possibly uses TRBD1 or TRBD2 (5 bases each). Trimming left V 0 bases short and J 6 bases short, with 18 bases between. Germline-derived CDR1 and CDR2 are DFQATT and SNEGSKA (reference sequence). This CDR3 spans 15 amino acids.

The rearrangement uses TRBV27 and TRBJ1-1, with D possibly TRBD1 on 6 matching bases. Deletions cut 6 bases from V and 5 bases from J, with 13 bases between. Germline loops: CDR1 MNHEY, CDR2 SMNVEV (reference sequence). The CDR3 spans 13 residues. CDR3 sequence (DNA): TGTGCCAGCAGCCCGGACAGATGGACTGAAGCTTTCTTT. Translating it yields CASSPDRWTEAFF.

The CDR3 DNA reads as TGCAGTGCTAGGACTATCTCCTACAATGAGCAGTTCTTC. It encodes CSARTISYNEQFF. This chain connects TRBV20-1 to TRBJ2-1, with D possibly TRBD2 on 5 matching bases. Looked up from germline, CDR1 is DFQATT and CDR2 is SNEGSKA (reference sequence). The V end was cut by 3 bases, the J end by 0 bases, with 6 bases between. The CDR3 is 13 residues long.

The chain recombines TRBV4-1 with TRBJ2-1; 10 bases match TRBD1. Trimming cost V 1 base and J 7 bases; bases outside gene matches: 13. Germline V CDR1 and CDR2: MGHRA, YSYEKL. This CDR3 is built from 18 residues. The DNA of the CDR3 is TGCGCCAGCAGCCAAGCCCCCCTAGGTGGGACAGGGGAGAATGAGCAGTTCTTC. The encoded protein is CASSQAPLGGTGENEQFF.

The V and J genes are TRBV7-2 and TRBJ1-2; D remains ambiguous. The CDR3 contains 12 residues. Deletions cut 0 bases from V and 10 bases from J, with 9 bases between. Germline CDR1 and CDR2: SGHTA and FQGNSA. The CDR3 nucleotides are TGTGCCAGCAGCTTAGCGAACAGCAACTACACCTTC. Protein sequence: CASSLANSNYTF. The whole variable domain, remainder taken from reference TRBV7-2 and TRBJ1-2, is GAGVSQSPSNKVTEKGKDVELRCDPISGHTALYWYRQSLGQGLEFLIYFQGNSAPDKSGLPSDRFSAERTGGSVSTLTIQRTQQEDSAVYLCASSLANSNYTFGSGTRLTVV.